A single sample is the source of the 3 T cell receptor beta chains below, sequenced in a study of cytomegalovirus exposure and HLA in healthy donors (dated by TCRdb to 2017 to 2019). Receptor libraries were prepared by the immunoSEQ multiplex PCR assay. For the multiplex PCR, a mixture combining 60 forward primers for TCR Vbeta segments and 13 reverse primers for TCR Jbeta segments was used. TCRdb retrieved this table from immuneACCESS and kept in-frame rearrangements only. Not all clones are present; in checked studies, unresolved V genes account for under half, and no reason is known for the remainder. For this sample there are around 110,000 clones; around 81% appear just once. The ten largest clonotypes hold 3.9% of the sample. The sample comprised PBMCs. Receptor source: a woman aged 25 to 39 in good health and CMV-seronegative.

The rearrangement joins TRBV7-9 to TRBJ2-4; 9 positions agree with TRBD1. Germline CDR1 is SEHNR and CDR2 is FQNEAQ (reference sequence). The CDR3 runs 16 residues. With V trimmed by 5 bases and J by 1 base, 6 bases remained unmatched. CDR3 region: CASSIHRGLAKNIQYF. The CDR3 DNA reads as TGTGCCAGCAGCATACACAGGGGGCTGGCCAAAAACATTCAGTACTTC.

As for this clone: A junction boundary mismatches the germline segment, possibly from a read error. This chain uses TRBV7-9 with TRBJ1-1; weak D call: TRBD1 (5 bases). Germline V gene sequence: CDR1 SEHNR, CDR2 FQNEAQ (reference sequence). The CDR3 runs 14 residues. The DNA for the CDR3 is TGTTCCAGCAGCTTAGTACAGGTAAACACTGAAGCTTTCTTT. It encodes CSSSLVQVNTEAFF.

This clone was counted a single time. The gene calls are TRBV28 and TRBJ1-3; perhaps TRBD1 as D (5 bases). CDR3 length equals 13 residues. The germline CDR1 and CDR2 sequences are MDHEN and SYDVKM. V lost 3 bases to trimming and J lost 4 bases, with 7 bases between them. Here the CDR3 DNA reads TGTGCCAGCAGTTTTAGGGGCGGAAACACCATATATTTT. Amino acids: CASSFRGGNTIYF.